The 22 T cell receptor beta chains below were found in one sample sequenced in a study of beta chain features in type 1 diabetes (dated by TCRdb to the late 2010s). The method was the immunoSEQ multiplex PCR assay. All of the isolated RNA was reverse transcribed with the High Capacity cDNA Reverse Transcription Kit, so expressed TCRB transcripts were sequenced. Imported from immuneACCESS, the table was reduced by TCRdb to in-frame sequences with V and J called. These copies leave out some clones; in studies compared against another copy, an unresolved V gene accounts for under half, and the cause of the remainder is not known. This sample has fewer than 350,000 clones in its table, and about 20% of those were observed once. The biggest ten clones account for around 0.045% of the sample. The specimen sequenced was naive CD4+ T cells from blood. The cell subset or site label on this specimen signifies: true naive CD4+ T cells. These TCRs come from a young woman in good health.

The CDR3 DNA reads as TGTGCCAGCAGCCCCTACACCGGGGAGCTGTTTTTT. Translation: CASSPYTGELFF. This sequence joins TRBV7-9 and TRBJ2-2; unclear D gene. Looked up from germline, CDR1 is SEHNR and CDR2 is FQNEAQ (reference sequence). The length of the CDR3 is 12 residues. V lost 5 bases and J 3 bases, leaving 4 bases between the germline ends.

In this sample, this clone turned up a few times. The rearrangement joins TRBV15 to TRBJ2-7; D possibly corresponds to TRBD1 (5 bases). The CDR3 totals 16 residues. The V end lost 1 base, the J end lost 6 bases, and 19 bases lay between the germline ends. Germline-derived CDR1 and CDR2 are LNHNV and YYDKDF (reference sequence). This CDR3 is CATSRAYMSGPSEQYF. In DNA, the CDR3 is TGTGCCACCAGCAGAGCCTACATGTCAGGGCCCAGCGAGCAGTACTTC. The full variable domain, its missing parts supplied by reference TRBV15 and TRBJ2-7, is DAMVIQNPRYQVTQFGKPVTLSCSQTLNHNVMYWYQQKSSQAPKLLFHYYDKDFNNEADTPDNFQSRRPNTSFCFLDIRSPGLGDTAMYLCATSRAYMSGPSEQYFGPGTRLTVT.

There are a few counts of this clone. V and J are TRBV4-1 and TRBJ2-3, with TRBD2 matching 7 bases. This CDR3 has 15 residues. The germline V gene encodes CDR1 MGHRA and CDR2 YSYEKL. V was clipped by 0 bases and J by 3 bases; unmatched bases: 3. This CDR3 reads CASSQDPAGTDTQYF. CDR3 DNA: TGCGCCAGCAGCCAAGACCCAGCGGGGACAGATACGCAGTATTTT.

The rearrangement uses TRBV6-1 and TRBJ2-7, with unresolved D. The V and J ends lost 2 bases and 2 bases respectively, with 4 bases between them. The CDR3 runs 12 residues. Germline V lookup: CDR1 MNHNS, CDR2 SASEGT. CDR3 protein: CASSETAYEQYF. CDR3 in DNA: TGTGCCAGCAGTGAAACAGCCTACGAGCAGTACTTC.

In its sample, this clone was seen a few times. The chain carries TRBV7-2 and TRBJ2-1; TRBD2 aligns across 13 bases. CDR3 length: 16 residues. CDR1 is SGHTA and CDR2 is FQGNSA in the germline V gene. The J segment lost 5 bases and the V segment lost 5 bases, leaving 6 bases of the junction unmatched. CDR3 protein: CASSPRGTSGNNEQFF. The CDR3 region has the DNA TGTGCCAGCAGCCCCCGCGGGACTAGCGGGAACAATGAGCAGTTCTTC. Combining the CDR3 with reference TRBV7-2 and TRBJ2-1 gives the whole variable domain GAGVSQSPSNKVTEKGKDVELRCDPISGHTALYWYRQSLGQGLEFLIYFQGNSAPDKSGLPSDRFSAERTGGSVSTLTIQRTQQEDSAVYLCASSPRGTSGNNEQFFGPGTRLTVL.

This clone has just a few counts. This chain uses TRBV7-9 with TRBJ1-6; 11 bases are a match to TRBD1. Germline CDR1 SEHNR, CDR2 FQNEAQ (reference sequence). V shed 5 bases and J 10 bases; nucleotides not matched to a gene: 4. The CDR3 covers 14 residues. The CDR3 reads CASSTGTGGSPLHF. The CDR3 nucleotides are TGTGCCAGCAGCACCGGGACAGGGGGATCACCCCTCCACTTT.

J is TRBJ2-7 and V is TRBV29-1; D perhaps matches TRBD2 (5 bases). CDR1 is SQVTM, CDR2 ANQGSEA, per germline. The CDR3 is made up of 11 amino acids. V lost 6 bases, J lost 3 bases, and 9 bases lay in between. The DNA of the CDR3 is TGCAGCGTAAGTACTAGCTACGAGCAGTACTTC. It encodes CSVSTSYEQYF.

In this sample, this clone turned up a few times. The chain has TRBV6-6 and TRBJ2-7; 7 bases line up with TRBD1. Germline lookup yields CDR1 MNHNY and CDR2 SVGAGI (reference sequence). The CDR3 consists of 14 residues. V shed 6 bases, J shed 1 base, and the junction held 6 bases outside the gene matches. CDR3 nucleotide sequence: TGTGCCAGCAGACTGACAGGGATTTCCTACGAGCAGTACTTC. Translation: CASRLTGISYEQYF.

This clone was detected a few times. V gene TRBV28 combines with J gene TRBJ2-5; D is possibly TRBD1 (5 bases). The V and J ends lost 9 bases and 2 bases respectively, with 13 bases between them. Germline V gene data show CDR1 as MDHEN and CDR2 as SYDVKM. The CDR3 sequence is 13 residues long. The CDR3 loop reads CASTDSLQETQYF. The CDR3 DNA reads TGTGCCAGTACAGACAGTCTACAAGAGACCCAGTACTTC.

The chain employs TRBV30 and TRBJ2-7; 7 bases map to TRBD1. The germline CDR1 and CDR2 sequences are GTSNPN and SVGIG (reference sequence). The CDR3 extends over 17 amino acids. J gave up 0 bases and V 2 bases, and 13 bases lay outside the gene matches. In nucleotides, the CDR3 is TGTGCCTGGAGTTTTTACATTGGACAGGAGAGCTCCTACGAGCAGTACTTC. The encoded protein is CAWSFYIGQESSYEQYF.

This clone showed up just once. The V gene is TRBV6-1, the J gene TRBJ2-6; possibly TRBD1 for D (6 bases). Trimming left V 4 bases short and J 0 bases short, with 7 bases between. From germline, CDR1 is MNHNS and CDR2 SASEGT. The CDR3 is made up of 15 amino acids. CDR3 loop: CASSGGLSGANVLTF. CDR3 DNA sequence: TGTGCCAGCAGTGGGGGGCTCTCTGGGGCCAACGTCCTGACTTTC.

This clone showed up just a few times. The rearrangement joins TRBV13 to TRBJ1-2; unclear D gene. CDR1 and CDR2 from the germline V gene are PRHDT and FYEKMQ (reference sequence). The CDR3 sequence is 14 residues long. V shed 5 bases and J shed 8 bases, with 18 bases lying between them. The CDR3 nucleotides are TGTGCCAGCAGCCTATCACGGCCTAGAGGCGGCTACACCTTC. Translation gives CASSLSRPRGGYTF.

V is TRBV18 and J is TRBJ2-7; TRBD2 agrees at 9 bases. CDR1 and CDR2 (germline): KGHSH, LQKENI. The CDR3 runs 14 residues. V was pared by 3 bases and J by 7 bases, with 7 bases of the junction left unmatched. The CDR3, as DNA: TGTGCCAGCTCACCGGGACTAGCTAGCTTGGAGCAGTACTTC. Translation: CASSPGLASLEQYF.

CDR3 bases: TGCGCCAGCAGCTTCGGGGGTTTCGAAACTGAAGCTTTCTTT. Protein sequence: CASSFGGFETEAFF. The V call is TRBV5-1, the J call TRBJ1-1, with D possibly being TRBD1 (5 bases). The CDR3 totals 14 residues. Deletions cut 2 bases from V and 5 bases from J, with 13 bases between. Germline values: CDR1 SGHRS, CDR2 YFSETQ.

The rearrangement links TRBV6-5 to TRBJ2-7; TRBD1 matches 7 bases. Germline V gene sequence: CDR1 MNHEY, CDR2 SVGAGI. The CDR3 runs 15 residues. The V gene end was trimmed by 4 bases and the J gene end by 0 bases; junction bases not matched to a gene: 6. CDR3 amino acids: CASSFYRGHSYEQYF. CDR3 DNA: TGTGCCAGCAGTTTCTACAGGGGTCACTCCTACGAGCAGTACTTC.

This clone has only a few counts. V and J are TRBV4-1 and TRBJ2-1; 11 bases align to TRBD2. V lost 4 bases to trimming and J lost 10 bases; unmatched junction nucleotides: 18. The CDR3 is made up of 18 amino acids. Germline CDR1 and CDR2: MGHRA and YSYEKL. The CDR3: CASSPFPQTSGTAGEQFF. DNA of the CDR3: TGCGCCAGCAGCCCATTCCCTCAGACTAGCGGGACCGCGGGGGAGCAGTTCTTC.

The chain joins TRBV7-3 to TRBJ2-3; 8 bases agree with TRBD2. Trimming at V came to 5 bases and at J to 10 bases, leaving 8 bases not matched to a gene. This CDR3 is built from 13 residues. The germline CDR1 and CDR2 sequences are SGHTA and FQGTGA. Here the CDR3 reads CASSPRTGGAQYF. As DNA, the CDR3 is TGTGCCAGCAGCCCGAGGACGGGAGGGGCGCAGTATTTT.

DNA of the CDR3: TGCGCCAGCAGACGGAGCGGGAGTGACAAAAACATTCAGTACTTC. This codes for CASRRSGSDKNIQYF. This chain connects TRBV5-1 to TRBJ2-4; TRBD2 matches 8 bases. The CDR3 length is 15 residues. From germline, CDR1 is SGHRS and CDR2 YFSETQ. V was clipped by 5 bases and J by 3 bases; unmatched bases: 7.

V and J are TRBV23-1 and TRBJ2-7; D possibly corresponds to TRBD1 (5 bases). TRBV23-1 is marked as an open reading frame, function uncertain. CDR3 length: 15 residues. Trimming took off 6 bases at V and 0 bases at J, with 15 bases between the two ends. The CDR3 protein is CASRPRDRGSYEQYF. The CDR3 DNA sequence: TGCGCCAGCAGGCCCCGAGACAGAGGCTCCTACGAGCAGTACTTC.

V gene TRBV18 combines with J gene TRBJ1-2, with D possibly matching TRBD1 (6 bases). The CDR3 runs 16 residues. V dropped 6 bases and J dropped 4 bases, with 21 bases sitting between them. The germline gives CDR1 KGHSH, CDR2 LQKENI. The DNA of the CDR3 is TGTGCCAGCTCGGCGGGAGGGGGTGCATCTTCCTATGGCTACACCTTC. This codes for CASSAGGGASSYGYTF.

This clone was counted only a few times. The rearrangement links TRBV18 to TRBJ2-5, with a tentative D call TRBD1 (6 bases). The CDR3 covers 13 residues. Germline V gene sequence: CDR1 KGHSH, CDR2 LQKENI. V was trimmed by 6 bases and J by 4 bases, leaving 12 bases between them. For the CDR3, the DNA is TGTGCCAGCTCGGTTCAGGGGAGAGAGACCCAGTACTTC. It translates to CASSVQGRETQYF.

The J gene is TRBJ1-4, the V gene TRBV18, with a weak D call TRBD1 (5 bases). The V end lost 2 bases, the J end lost 8 bases, and 18 bases lay between the germline ends. Germline assignment: CDR1 KGHSH and CDR2 LQKENI. The CDR3 covers 16 residues. The CDR3 DNA reads as TGTGCCAGCTCACCATTTAGTCCGGACACGGAAGAAAAACTGTTTTTT. This translates into CASSPFSPDTEEKLFF. The full variable domain, in which reference TRBV18 and TRBJ1-4 provide the parts outside the CDR3, is NAGVMQNPRHLVRRRGQEARLRCSPMKGHSHVYWYRQLPEEGLKFMVYLQKENIIDESGMPKERFSAEFPKEGPSILRIQQVVRGDSAAYFCASSPFSPDTEEKLFFGSGTQLSVL.